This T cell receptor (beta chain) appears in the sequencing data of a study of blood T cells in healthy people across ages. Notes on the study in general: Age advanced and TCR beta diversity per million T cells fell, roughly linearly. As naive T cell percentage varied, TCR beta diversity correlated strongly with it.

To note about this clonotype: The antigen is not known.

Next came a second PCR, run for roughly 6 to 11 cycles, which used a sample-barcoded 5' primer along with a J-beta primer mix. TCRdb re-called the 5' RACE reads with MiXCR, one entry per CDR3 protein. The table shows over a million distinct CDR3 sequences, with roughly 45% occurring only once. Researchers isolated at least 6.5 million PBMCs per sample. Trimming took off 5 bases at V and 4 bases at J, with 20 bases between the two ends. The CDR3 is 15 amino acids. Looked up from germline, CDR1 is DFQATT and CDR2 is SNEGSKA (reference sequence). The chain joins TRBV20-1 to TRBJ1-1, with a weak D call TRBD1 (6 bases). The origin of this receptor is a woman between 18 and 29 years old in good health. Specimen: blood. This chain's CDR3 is CSAYRPGTFITEAFF. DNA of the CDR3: TGCAGTGCTTACCGTCCCGGGACATTTATCACTGAAGCTTTCTTT.